This T cell receptor beta chain was sequenced in a study of early T cells in non-severe SARS-CoV-2 infection. Study as a whole: Sequencing of bulk RNA from unsorted whole blood was done, without chain pairing.

CDR1 and CDR2 (germline): MNHEY, SMNVEV (reference sequence). This CDR3 is built from 16 residues. V dropped 4 bases and J dropped 4; count of bases not matched to a gene: 12. Study-wide findings and caveats: Comparison of clonotypes with VDJdb favored anti-spike CD8 responses while missing private and CD4 specificities.

Attached unique molecular identifiers marked individual cDNA molecules. TCRdb independently ran MiXCR on the 5' RACE reads; one entry per CDR3 protein. The data contain approximately 71,000 distinct CDR3 sequences, 12% of them singletons. Turning to this clonotype: Its target is unknown.

The sequenced sample consisted of whole blood. The rearrangement links TRBV27 to TRBJ1-2; 7 bases fit TRBD1. The sequence derives from an adult who was a healthcare worker with PCR-confirmed SARS-CoV-2 infection or an uninfected control (not recorded which). In nucleotides, the CDR3 is TGTGCCAGCAGTTCGACCGGGACAGCTGCCCGCTATGGCTACACCTTC. Translation gives CASSSTGTAARYGYTF.